The 22 T cell receptor beta chains below were found in one sample sequenced in a study of Ad26.COV2.S vaccination and SARS-CoV-2 variants listed by TCRdb under 2021. The library came from the immunoSEQ multiplex PCR assay. TCRdb took over this immuneACCESS table, retaining in-frame rearrangements with V and J assigned. Such tables are incomplete; in checked studies, under half of the missing clones stem from an unresolved V gene, and the remainder is unexplained. The sample contains about 350,000 clones, about 90% of them found a single time. 3.5% to 4.5% of the sample is held by the ten biggest clonotypes. The sample's time point label, decoded: individuals recovered from natural SARS-CoV-2 infection. The sample here was peripheral blood, taken after recovery from COVID-19. The receptors stem from a human donor who had recovered from COVID-19.

This chain connects TRBV4-1 to TRBJ1-5; D is undetermined. CDR1 MGHRA and CDR2 YSYEKL come from the germline V gene. The CDR3 sequence is 16 residues long. The V gene lost 3 bases and the J gene lost 2 bases, with 14 bases spanning the gap. The CDR3, as DNA: TGCGCCAGCAGCCAGGGTCTGTTTTCTGGCAATCAGCCCCAGCATTTT. It is translated as CASSQGLFSGNQPQHF.

The chain combines TRBV2 with TRBJ2-1; 9 nucleotides match TRBD1. V lost 3 bases and J lost 8; bases outside the gene matches: 14. CDR1 and CDR2 from the germline V gene are SNHLY and FYNNEI. This CDR3 has 17 residues. This chain's CDR3 is CASSEGLQGAFRHEQFF. The DNA of the CDR3 is TGTGCCAGCAGTGAGGGGTTACAGGGGGCATTTAGACATGAGCAGTTCTTC.

Regarding this clone: Relative to the germline gene, one junction end is altered; a read error may explain this. V and J are TRBV27 and TRBJ1-5; 7 nucleotides match TRBD1. The CDR3 is 13 residues long. Looked up from germline, CDR1 is MNHEY and CDR2 is SMNVEV (reference sequence). The CDR3: CASSRDSTQPQHF. The CDR3 DNA follows: TGTGCCAGCAGTAGGGACAGCACTCAGCCCCAGCATTTT.

The V and J genes are TRBV10-3 and TRBJ2-3; the D gene is possibly TRBD2 (5 bases). The CDR3 has 18 amino acids. The germline CDR1 and CDR2 sequences are ENHRY and SYGVKD. V gave up 0 bases and J gave up 0 bases, with 16 bases separating them. CDR3: CAISESVGGRSSTDTQYF. The CDR3, as DNA: TGTGCCATCAGTGAGTCCGTAGGAGGTAGATCTAGCACAGATACGCAGTATTTT.

This clone was seen a handful of times. The V call is TRBV6-6, the J call TRBJ2-7, with unresolved D. V was shortened by 8 bases and J by 3 bases, with 11 bases between the two germline ends. This CDR3 has 12 amino acids. The germline gives CDR1 MNHNY, CDR2 SVGAGI (reference sequence). In DNA form, the CDR3 reads TGTGCCAGCCGGACCAGCAACTACGAGCAGTACTTC. Residues: CASRTSNYEQYF.

This clone was detected a few times. This chain joins TRBV16 and TRBJ1-1; D remains ambiguous. Trimming removed 2 bases from V and 1 base from J, with 5 bases in between. The CDR3 has 13 residues. The germline V gene has CDR1 KGHSY and CDR2 FQNENV. The CDR3 loop is CASSQQENTEAFF. The CDR3 DNA reads TGTGCCAGCAGCCAACAAGAGAACACTGAAGCTTTCTTT.

The rearrangement links TRBV19 to TRBJ2-6; D is perhaps TRBD1 (6 bases). CDR1 is LNHDA and CDR2 is SQIVND in the germline V gene (reference sequence). This CDR3 comprises 15 residues. Trimming took off 8 bases at V and 1 base at J, with 12 bases between the two ends. As DNA, the CDR3 is TGTGCCAGTTCCGGGACACCTTCTGGGGCCAACGTCCTGACTTTC. It yields the protein CASSGTPSGANVLTF. The entire variable domain, with the rest obtained from reference TRBV19 and TRBJ2-6, is as follows: DGGITQSPKYLFRKEGQNVTLSCEQNLNHDAMYWYRQDPGQGLRLIYYSQIVNDFQKGDIAEGYSVSREKKESFPLTVTSAQKNPTAFYLCASSGTPSGANVLTFGAGSRLTVL.

V and J are TRBV29-1 and TRBJ1-2; possible D gene TRBD1, 5 bases. The CDR3 sequence is 16 residues long. Germline CDR1 and CDR2: SQVTM and ANQGSEA. V was clipped by 0 bases and J by 1 base, with 15 bases between them. CDR3 nucleotide sequence: TGCAGCGTTGAAGATCTACCGGGGACGCTTAACTATGGCTACACCTTC. Translated: CSVEDLPGTLNYGYTF. Complete variable domain (other parts from reference TRBV29-1 and TRBJ1-2): SAVISQKPSRDICQRGTSLTIQCQVDSQVTMMFWYRQQPGQSLTLIATANQGSEATYESGFVIDKFPISRPNLTFSTLTVSNMSPEDSSIYLCSVEDLPGTLNYGYTFGSGTRLTVV.

J is TRBJ2-7 and V is TRBV2, with D uncertain. V was trimmed by 7 bases and J by 3 bases, leaving 10 bases between them. CDR1 is SNHLY, CDR2 FYNNEI, per germline. The CDR3 runs to 12 residues. The CDR3 DNA is TGTGCCAGCAAAGGACGGCGCTACGAGCAGTACTTC. It specifies CASKGRRYEQYF. The complete variable domain, with remaining parts taken from reference TRBV2 and TRBJ2-7, reads EPEVTQTPSHQVTQMGQEVILRCVPISNHLYFYWYRQILGQKVEFLVSFYNNEISEKSEIFDDQFSVERPDGSNFTLKIRSTKLEDSAMYFCASKGRRYEQYFGPGTRLTVT.

This clone was recorded once. This chain joins TRBV7-8 and TRBJ1-5; D is unresolved. The germline CDR1 and CDR2 sequences are SGHVS and FQNEAQ. This CDR3 spans 14 amino acids. The germline V and J ends were trimmed by 2 bases and 3 bases, with 8 bases remaining between them. Written as DNA, the CDR3 is TGTGCCAGCAGCTTACTTGAGTCCAATCAGCCCCAGCATTTT. This sequence encodes CASSLLESNQPQHF.

The gene calls are TRBV7-9 and TRBJ1-3; D ambiguous. Germline V CDR1 and CDR2: SEHNR, FQNEAQ (reference sequence). CDR3 length equals 14 residues. The germline V and J ends were trimmed by 2 bases and 0 bases, with 5 bases remaining between them. The CDR3 protein is CASSLSNSGNTIYF. The CDR3, as DNA: TGTGCCAGCAGCTTATCGAACTCTGGAAACACCATATATTTT.

The chain has TRBV7-2 and TRBJ1-1, with a tentative D call TRBD1 (6 bases). The CDR3 has 13 amino acids. Trimming removed 5 bases at V and 5 bases at J, with 12 bases between. Per germline, CDR1 SGHTA and CDR2 FQGNSA. The CDR3: CASSQTRGTEAFF. The CDR3, as DNA: TGTGCCAGCAGCCAGACGAGGGGGACTGAAGCTTTCTTT.

The V gene is TRBV27, the J gene TRBJ2-7; 9 nucleotides align to TRBD1. This CDR3 comprises 15 residues. In germline, CDR1 is MNHEY, CDR2 SMNVEV (reference sequence). The junction had 8 bases not matched to a gene; V was cut back by 5 bases and J by 3 bases. The CDR3 is CASSLLTGGGYEQYF. CDR3 DNA: TGTGCCAGCAGTCTCCTCACAGGGGGCGGCTACGAGCAGTACTTC.

The chain is built from TRBV7-2 and TRBJ2-2; D is ambiguous. Trimming pared 5 bases from V and 5 bases from J, leaving 9 bases between. The CDR3 runs 13 residues. The V gene's germline CDR1 is SGHTA and CDR2 FQGNSA. The CDR3 spells CASSIRRTGELFF. For the CDR3, the DNA is TGTGCCAGCAGCATTAGAAGAACCGGGGAGCTGTTTTTT.

The rearrangement joins TRBV6-5 to TRBJ1-3, with D unresolved. This CDR3 is built from 15 residues. The ends were cut back, 6 bases at V and 0 bases at J, with 12 bases in the middle. CDR1 and CDR2 (germline): MNHEY, SVGAGI. CDR3 residues: CASSLTDYSGNTIYF. CDR3 nucleotides: TGTGCCAGCAGCCTGACCGACTACTCTGGAAACACCATATATTTT.

This clone was seen more than once but under ten times. The gene calls are TRBV6-5 and TRBJ1-3; 7 nucleotides agree with TRBD1. Germline values: CDR1 MNHEY, CDR2 SVGAGI. V lost 5 bases, J lost 0 bases, and 4 bases stayed unmatched. This CDR3 has 15 amino acids. CDR3 sequence (DNA): TGTGCCAGCAGTAGGGGACAGCGCTCTGGAAACACCATATATTTT. Translation: CASSRGQRSGNTIYF.

The chain has TRBV6-5 and TRBJ1-5, with TRBD1 as a possible D gene (5 bases). Germline V CDR1 and CDR2: MNHEY, SVGAGI. The CDR3 consists of 14 residues. V lost 6 bases and J lost 6, with 15 bases in between. For the CDR3, the DNA is TGTGCCAGCAGCCGGGGACGGTCCGGTCAGCCCCAGCATTTT. Translating gives CASSRGRSGQPQHF.

The J gene is TRBJ1-4, the V gene TRBV5-5; possibly TRBD1 for D (5 bases). V shed 0 bases and J shed 0 bases, with 15 bases lying between them. The CDR3 extends over 18 amino acids. CDR1 is SGHKS, CDR2 YYEKEE, per germline (reference sequence). CDR3 region: CASSLGRRGEATNEKLFF. The CDR3 DNA reads TGTGCCAGCAGCTTGGGCCGCCGGGGGGAGGCAACTAATGAAAAACTGTTTTTT.

The chain carries TRBV5-5 and TRBJ2-2, with TRBD1 as a possible D gene (5 bases). The CDR3 has 17 amino acids. V was pared by 1 base and J by 0 bases, with 13 bases between. CDR1 SGHKS and CDR2 YYEKEE come from the germline V gene (reference sequence). The CDR3, as DNA: TGTGCCAGCAGCTTGAGGGCAGGGTACGCGAACACCGGGGAGCTGTTTTTT. Its translation: CASSLRAGYANTGELFF.

The rearrangement links TRBV5-5 to TRBJ1-3, with D hard to call. The germline V and J ends were trimmed by 1 base and 2 bases, with 7 bases remaining between them. The germline CDR1 and CDR2 sequences are SGHKS and YYEKEE (reference sequence). CDR3 length: 14 amino acids. CDR3 in DNA: TGTGCCAGCAGCTTGAGGATTACTGGAAACACCATATATTTT. Its protein product is CASSLRITGNTIYF.

This chain uses TRBV4-1 with TRBJ2-6; 11 bases map to TRBD1. The CDR3 extends over 19 amino acids. V lost 5 bases and J lost 0; bases outside the gene matches: 9. CDR1 and CDR2 from the germline V gene are MGHRA and YSYEKL. CDR3 coding DNA: TGCGCCAGCAGCTTCCCCCGGGGGACAGGGGGCTCTGGGGCCAACGTCCTGACTTTC. It is translated as CASSFPRGTGGSGANVLTF.

This clone was counted a single time. The chain uses TRBV7-9 and TRBJ2-3; 11 nucleotides match TRBD2. Losses at the gene ends were 5 bases for V and 6 bases for J; bases not matched to a gene: 7. This CDR3 is 15 amino acids long. The germline CDR1 and CDR2 sequences are SEHNR and FQNEAQ (reference sequence). The CDR3 loop reads CASSISGGAGDTQYF. As DNA, the CDR3 is TGTGCCAGCAGCATTAGCGGGGGGGCCGGCGATACGCAGTATTTT. The variable domain in full, with the rest retrieved from reference TRBV7-9 and TRBJ2-3, is DTGVSQNPRHKITKRGQNVTFRCDPISEHNRLYWYRQTLGQGPEFLTYFQNEAQLEKSRLLSDRFSAERPKGSFSTLEIQRTEQGDSAMYLCASSISGGAGDTQYFGPGTRLTVL.